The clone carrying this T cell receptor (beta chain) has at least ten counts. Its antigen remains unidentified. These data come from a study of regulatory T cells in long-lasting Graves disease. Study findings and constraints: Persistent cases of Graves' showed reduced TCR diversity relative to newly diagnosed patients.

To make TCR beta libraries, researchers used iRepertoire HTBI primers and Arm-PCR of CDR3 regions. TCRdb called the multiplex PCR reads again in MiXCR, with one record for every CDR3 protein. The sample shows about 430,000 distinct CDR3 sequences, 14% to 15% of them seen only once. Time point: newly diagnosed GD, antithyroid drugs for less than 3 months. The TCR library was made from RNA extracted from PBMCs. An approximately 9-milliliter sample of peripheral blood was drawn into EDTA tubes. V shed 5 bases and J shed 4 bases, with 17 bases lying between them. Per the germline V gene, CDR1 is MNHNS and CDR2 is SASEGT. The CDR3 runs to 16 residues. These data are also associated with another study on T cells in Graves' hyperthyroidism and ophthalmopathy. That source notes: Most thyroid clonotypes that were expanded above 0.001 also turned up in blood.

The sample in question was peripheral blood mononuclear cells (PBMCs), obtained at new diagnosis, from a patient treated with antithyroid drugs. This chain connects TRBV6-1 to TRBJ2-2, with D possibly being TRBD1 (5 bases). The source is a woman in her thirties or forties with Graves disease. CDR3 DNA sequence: TGTGCCAGCAGTCACATGCCACAGGCGAGCACCGGGGAGCTGTTTTTT. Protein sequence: CASSHMPQASTGELFF.